The sequence of this T cell receptor (beta chain) was determined in a study of cytomegalovirus exposure and HLA in healthy donors. General observations from the study: Trimming of TCR beta V- and J-genes showed a link, identified in a later analysis, to a missense DCLRE1C variant.

Germline V gene data show CDR1 as MNHNY and CDR2 as SVGAGI (reference sequence). Trimming removed 6 bases from V and 7 bases from J, with 9 bases in between. The CDR3 is 11 amino acids. A remark on this clone: Its antigen remains unknown.

13 Jbeta primers and 60 Vbeta primers were used for the PCR. Repertoires were generated with immunoSEQ multiplex PCR, while TCRdb's copy carries only in-frame clones and drops some. The table lists 110,000 to 150,000 clones, nearly 85% of them singletons. The chain combines TRBV6-6 with TRBJ1-1, with no clear D. This TCR was sampled from a male donor in good health and CMV-seronegative. The material sequenced was PBMCs. The CDR3 protein is CASRGGHEAFF. CDR3 nucleotides: TGTGCCAGCAGAGGTGGGCATGAAGCTTTCTTT.